The 16 T cell receptor beta chains in this list originate from one sample, sequenced in a study of CD8 T cells in Susac syndrome. An input of about 0.5 to 1 ug of RNA was subjected to reverse transcription using random hexamers. Via MiXCR, TCRdb re-called the immunoSEQ multiplex PCR reads, giving one row per CDR3 protein. The data show some 150,000 distinct CDR3 sequences, about 94% seen once. Source material: CD8+ T cells from PBMCs. These receptor sequences come from a human donor with multiple sclerosis.

This clonotype was seen a single time. V and J are TRBV28 and TRBJ1-2, with D uncertain. Germline CDR1 reads MDHEN; CDR2 reads SYDVKM. CDR3 length equals 11 residues. Trimming took 7 bases from V and 2 from J, leaving 5 bases between them. CDR3 region: CASTANYGYTF. CDR3 in DNA: TGTGCCAGCACCGCGAACTATGGCTACACCTTC.

The V and J genes are TRBV12-5 and TRBJ1-5; D is unclear. Germline CDR1 is LGHNT and CDR2 is FRNRAP. This CDR3 region has 12 residues. V was shortened by 7 bases and J by 4 bases, with 8 bases between the two germline ends. The CDR3 DNA is TGTGCTAGTGCCCTGAATAATCAGCCCCAGCATTTT. Translation gives CASALNNQPQHF.

V usage is TRBV20-1 and J usage is TRBJ2-2; maybe TRBD2 (6 bases). The CDR3 spans 15 residues. The V end lost 2 bases, the J end lost 0 bases, and 10 bases lay between the germline ends. Germline V gene sequence: CDR1 DFQATT, CDR2 SNEGSKA (reference sequence). The DNA of the CDR3 is TGCAGTGCTAGATGGTTAGCGGCGAACACCGGGGAGCTGTTTTTT. Residues: CSARWLAANTGELFF.

The rearrangement uses TRBV29-1 and TRBJ1-1, with TRBD1 matching over 9 bases. This CDR3 is built from 14 residues. V gave up 6 bases and J gave up 1 base; unmatched junction bases: 6. Germline values: CDR1 SQVTM, CDR2 ANQGSEA. The DNA for the CDR3 is TGCAGCGTGGACGGGGGACAGGGGAACACTGAAGCTTTCTTT. This gives the protein CSVDGGQGNTEAFF.

This chain joins TRBV20-1 and TRBJ2-1; D is unclear. Trimming took off 0 bases at V and 7 bases at J, with 19 bases between the two ends. The CDR3 runs to 16 residues. Germline V gives CDR1 DFQATT, CDR2 SNEGSKA (reference sequence). The CDR3 DNA follows: TGCAGTGCTAGAGATCTAGAATATCAGTCCCGTAATGAGCAGTTCTTC. Residues: CSARDLEYQSRNEQFF.

This chain joins TRBV25-1 and TRBJ1-2; 11 bases are a match to TRBD1. Germline assignment: CDR1 MGHDK and CDR2 SYGVNS. J lost 3 bases, V lost 1 base, and 10 bases had no gene match. The CDR3 consists of 18 residues. This chain's CDR3 is CASSESRDRGSLDYGYTF. In DNA, the CDR3 is TGTGCCAGCAGTGAATCCCGGGACAGGGGGTCGCTCGACTATGGCTACACCTTC.

The V and J genes are TRBV4-1 and TRBJ2-5; D perhaps matches TRBD2 (5 bases). CDR3 length equals 15 residues. The V end lost 5 bases, the J end lost 1 base, and 14 bases lay between the germline ends. From germline, CDR1 is MGHRA and CDR2 YSYEKL. CDR3 coding DNA: TGCGCCAGCAGCACACAACCCGGGATCCAAGAGACCCAGTACTTC. This gives the protein CASSTQPGIQETQYF.

The V gene is TRBV9, the J gene TRBJ1-6, with 9 positions matching TRBD1. The CDR3 extends over 16 amino acids. The V segment lost 4 bases and the J segment 7 bases; nucleotides outside the gene matches: 9. CDR1 is SGDLS, CDR2 YYNGEE, per germline. The DNA for the CDR3 is TGTGCCAGCAGCCACCCCCGGGACAGGGCGAATTCACCCCTCCACTTT. Translated, it gives CASSHPRDRANSPLHF.

The chain combines TRBV27 with TRBJ1-1; D perhaps matches TRBD1 (6 bases). Germline values: CDR1 MNHEY, CDR2 SMNVEV (reference sequence). The length of the CDR3 is 15 residues. Trimming cost V 3 bases and J 7 bases, with 18 bases left between them. The CDR3 is CASSLTGGVFSEAFF. The CDR3 DNA reads as TGTGCCAGCAGTTTGACAGGAGGGGTGTTCAGTGAAGCTTTCTTT.

The chain links TRBV11-2 to TRBJ2-5; TRBD1 matches at 7 bases. CDR1 and CDR2 from the germline V gene are SGHAT and FQNNGV. The ends lost 6 bases at V and 5 bases at J; junction bases unmatched: 3. This CDR3 has 12 amino acids. The DNA of the CDR3 is TGTGCCAGCAGAACAGGGGAGGAGACCCAGTACTTC. Translation: CASRTGEETQYF.

The chain carries TRBV4-1 and TRBJ2-4, with 11 positions matching TRBD1. Looked up from germline, CDR1 is MGHRA and CDR2 is YSYEKL. The junction had 7 bases not matched to a gene; V was cut back by 3 bases and J by 15 bases. The CDR3 spans 13 residues. This chain's CDR3 is CASSHVGQGERYF. The CDR3 region has the DNA TGCGCCAGCAGCCATGTGGGACAGGGGGAACGGTACTTC.

The chain carries TRBV2 and TRBJ1-6, with D possibly matching TRBD1 (5 bases). Germline V CDR1 and CDR2: SNHLY, FYNNEI. This CDR3 spans 15 amino acids. The germline V and J ends were trimmed by 6 bases and 7 bases, with 16 bases remaining between them. CDR3 sequence (DNA): TGTGCCAGCAGACCCGGACAAGGGCCAAATTCACCCCTCCACTTT. This sequence encodes CASRPGQGPNSPLHF.

The chain carries TRBV28 and TRBJ2-2; 8 bases agree with TRBD1. CDR1 and CDR2 (germline): MDHEN, SYDVKM. The CDR3 spans 14 residues. V shed 4 bases and J 6 bases; nucleotides not matched to a gene: 4. CDR3 coding DNA: TGTGCCAGCAGTTCCTCGGACAGGGCCGGGGAGCTGTTTTTT. Protein: CASSSSDRAGELFF.

The table lists this clonotype with a count of one. This rearrangement joins TRBV27 to TRBJ2-3; D gene ambiguous. The CDR3 sequence is 15 residues long. Trimming cost V 3 bases and J 4 bases, with 14 bases left between them. Germline-derived CDR1 and CDR2 are MNHEY and SMNVEV (reference sequence). CDR3 sequence: CASSLATPAADTQYF. The CDR3 bases are TGTGCCAGCAGTTTGGCCACCCCGGCCGCAGATACGCAGTATTTT.

V is TRBV6-6 and J is TRBJ1-6; D is perhaps TRBD1 (6 bases). The germline V gene has CDR1 MNHNY and CDR2 SVGAGI (reference sequence). With 1 base removed from V and 9 bases from J, the gap between germline ends came to 7 bases. The CDR3 is 13 residues long. As DNA, the CDR3 is TGTGCCAGCAGTTACTTGGACAGTTCACCCCTCCACTTT. Translation gives CASSYLDSSPLHF.

CDR3: CASNDRGIYNEQFF. The CDR3, as DNA: TGTGCCAGCAACGACAGGGGAATTTACAATGAGCAGTTCTTC. The chain is built from TRBV2 and TRBJ2-1; 8 bases are a match to TRBD1. The CDR3 sequence is 14 residues long. V lost 7 bases to trimming and J lost 4 bases; unmatched junction nucleotides: 6. Germline CDR1 is SNHLY and CDR2 is FYNNEI.